This T cell receptor (beta chain) was found in a study of blood T cell repertoires in COVID-19. Only in-frame clones appear in the TCRdb table, and some are missing; sequencing was by immunoSEQ multiplex PCR. Counted here are 200,000 to 250,000 clones, approximately 84% occurring once; the ten biggest clones make up roughly 2.3%. CDR1 and CDR2 from the germline V gene are SGHRS and YFSETQ. The ends were cut back, 5 bases at V and 5 bases at J, with 15 bases in the middle. CDR3 length: 14 residues. The J gene is TRBJ2-3, the V gene TRBV5-1, with D possibly matching TRBD2 (6 bases). The TCR comes from a woman aged 55-69 years with acute or convalescent COVID-19. The sequenced material came from peripheral blood. CDR3 sequence (DNA): TGCGCCAGCAGTGTGGGGGGAGTCAGAGATACGCAGTATTTT. This sequence encodes CASSVGGVRDTQYF.